Following are 11 T cell receptor beta chains from one sample sequenced in a study of CD8 T cells in ankylosing spondylitis. TCRdb recomputed calls from the 5' RACE reads with MiXCR, one row per CDR3 protein. This table holds under 450,000 distinct CDR3 sequences, 20% to 25% found once. Sequencing was done on a sample of blood, either unsorted or a sorted T cell fraction (not recorded which). These receptors originate from a male donor with ankylosing spondylitis or in good health (not recorded which).

This chain links TRBV9 with TRBJ2-7; a weak D match, TRBD2 (6 bases). V shed 4 bases and J shed 2 bases, with 13 bases lying between them. This CDR3 contains 14 residues. Germline V gene sequence: CDR1 SGDLS, CDR2 YYNGEE. For the CDR3, the DNA is TGTGCCAGCAGCCCTGGGGGGTCCCCCTACGAGCAGTACTTC. The encoded protein is CASSPGGSPYEQYF.

This chain links TRBV4-2 with TRBJ2-5; 7 bases match TRBD1. Trimming at V came to 4 bases and at J to 4 bases, leaving 9 bases not matched to a gene. Germline CDR1 LGHNA, CDR2 YNFKEQ. The CDR3 contains 15 residues. The CDR3 loop reads CASSPRQGEVETQYF. CDR3 nucleotide sequence: TGTGCCAGCAGCCCTCGACAGGGTGAAGTAGAGACCCAGTACTTC.

This clonotype turned up a few times. V is TRBV11-2 and J is TRBJ2-3, with D perhaps TRBD2 (7 bases). This CDR3 region has 20 residues. Trimming stripped 2 bases from V and 2 bases from J, with 26 bases between. Per germline, CDR1 SGHAT and CDR2 FQNNGV. CDR3 residues: CASSLSFGGGGRRLTDTQYF. For the CDR3, the DNA is TGTGCCAGCAGCTTAAGCTTCGGCGGCGGGGGCCGACGACTCACAGATACGCAGTATTTT.

J is TRBJ2-7 and V is TRBV6-5; 12 nucleotides agree with TRBD2. Germline V gene lookup returns CDR1 MNHEY and CDR2 SVGAGI. CDR3 length: 17 residues. V trimming: 2 bases; J trimming: 6 bases; junction bases outside the gene matches: 11. CDR3 in amino acids: CASSYRPSGGGAREQYF. The CDR3 bases are TGTGCCAGCAGTTACCGCCCTAGCGGGGGGGGAGCCCGCGAGCAGTACTTC.

The V gene is TRBV12-3 or TRBV12-4, the J gene TRBJ1-5, with 11 bases identical to TRBD1. V was pared by 4 bases and J by 4 bases, with 6 bases of the junction left unmatched. This CDR3 comprises 16 residues. CDR3 loop: CASSSDRGLGNQPQHF. As DNA, the CDR3 is TGTGCCAGCAGTTCGGACAGGGGGCTAGGAAATCAGCCCCAGCATTTT.

The chain couples TRBV5-1 to TRBJ2-5, with 7 positions matching TRBD1. Trimming removed 4 bases from V and 1 base from J; junction bases left unmatched: 7. The CDR3 totals 15 residues. The germline CDR1 and CDR2 sequences are SGHRS and YFSETQ. The CDR3 bases are TGCGCCAGCAGCCTACCCCGACAGGGCCAAGAGACCCAGTACTTC. This translates into CASSLPRQGQETQYF.

This chain joins TRBV20-1 and TRBJ1-1; 7 bases are shared with TRBD1. The CDR3 runs to 13 residues. Germline values: CDR1 DFQATT, CDR2 SNEGSKA (reference sequence). The J segment lost 3 bases and the V segment lost 3 bases, leaving 4 bases of the junction unmatched. This CDR3 reads CSARVRGYTEAFF. Written as DNA, the CDR3 is TGCAGTGCTAGGGTCAGGGGGTACACTGAAGCTTTCTTT.

This sequence joins TRBV29-1 and TRBJ2-7; 10 bases map to TRBD1. The CDR3 has 14 amino acids. V shed 7 bases and J 2 bases; nucleotides not matched to a gene: 8. Per the germline V gene, CDR1 is SQVTM and CDR2 is ANQGSEA. Here the CDR3 reads CSAWGQGPTYEQYF. As DNA, the CDR3 is TGCAGCGCCTGGGGACAGGGGCCTACCTACGAGCAGTACTTC.

The chain recombines TRBV29-1 with TRBJ2-7; D call uncertain. This CDR3 is built from 10 residues. Germline CDR1 reads SQVTM; CDR2 reads ANQGSEA. Trimming pared 4 bases from V and 6 bases from J, leaving 7 bases between. The CDR3 region has the DNA TGCAGCGTTGCTGGGATCGAGCAGTACTTC. This gives the protein CSVAGIEQYF.

In the case of this clonotype: A much larger clone lies a single base off, so this may be a read error. This chain uses TRBV3-1 with TRBJ2-5; D is unresolved. The CDR3 spans 11 residues. CDR1 and CDR2 from the germline V gene are LGHDT and YNNKEL (reference sequence). V dropped 3 bases and J dropped 3 bases, with 2 bases sitting between them. Here the CDR3 DNA reads TGTGCCAGCAGCCATGAAGAGACCCAGTACTTC. Residues: CASSHEETQYF.

The J gene is TRBJ1-1, the V gene TRBV25-1; maybe TRBD1 (6 bases). Germline assignment: CDR1 MGHDK and CDR2 SYGVNS. CDR3 length equals 13 residues. Trimming stripped 4 bases from V and 3 bases from J, with 9 bases between. The CDR3 region is CASSAGGHTEAFF. The DNA of the CDR3 is TGTGCCAGCAGTGCTGGGGGCCACACTGAAGCTTTCTTT.